The rows below give T cell receptor beta chains drawn from one sample of a study of control samples from healthy donors and cancer patients. Profiling relied on immunoSEQ multiplex PCR, and the TCRdb table lists in-frame clones only, not all of them. The sample shows around 120,000 clones, 90% to 95% of them seen only once. The specimen sequenced was PBMCs. These receptors were collected from a man aged 50-60 years with head and neck cancer. The CDR3 runs from the conserved cysteine through the conserved F or W. Not every row has a clone size; where given, it reads once, few, many or a size class.

j_gene,v_gene,abundance,len,CDR3aa
TRBJ1-6,TRBV6-5,.,16,CASSYEGGAFNSPLHF
TRBJ1-2,TRBV19,.,14,CASSIPTESYGYTF
TRBJ1-6,TRBV30,.,13,CAWIQANNSPLHF
TRBJ1-1,TRBV10-1,.,11,CAIKRRIEAFF
TRBJ2-1,TRBV5-1,.,18,CASSLVLSGTASYNEQFF
TRBJ1-4,TRBV9,.,16,CASSARGTSTGEKLFF
TRBJ1-1,TRBV6-2/TRBV6-3,.,13,CASSLIGNTEAFF
TRBJ2-2,TRBV9,.,13,CASSVDGVGELFF
TRBJ2-7,TRBV11-3,.,15,CASSLAAGGPYEQYF
TRBJ1-2,TRBV18,.,15,CASSPSQQGSYGYTF
TRBJ1-1,TRBV6-6,.,15,CASSPIVGVGTEAFF
TRBJ1-2,TRBV6-5,.,11,CASQGAGGYTF
TRBJ2-2,TRBV5-1,.,12,CASSGSGGELFF
TRBJ1-1,TRBV3-1/TRBV3-2,.,15,CASSRGGGRAAEAFF
TRBJ1-4,TRBV7-9,.,14,CAGQTGSGNEKLFF
TRBJ1-3,TRBV13,once,15,CASSLRQISGNTIYF
TRBJ2-3,TRBV20-1,.,11,CSALAADTQYF
TRBJ1-2,TRBV6-5,.,13,CASRPRRGGGYTF
TRBJ2-1,TRBV7-9,once,12,CASSSEWVEQFF
TRBJ2-1,TRBV15,.,15,CATSRGGSSYNEQFF
TRBJ2-2,TRBV7-2,.,13,CASSPRPYGELFF
TRBJ2-7,TRBV7-9,.,14,CASSNPGQTYEQYF
TRBJ2-7,TRBV7-9,few,13,CASSHRGMYEQYF
TRBJ1-2,TRBV4-3,.,14,CASSQSGQIYGYTF
TRBJ1-2,TRBV12-3/TRBV12-4,.,12,CASSFEYYGYTF
TRBJ1-2,TRBV9,.,15,CASSGWDRAHYGYTF
TRBJ2-3,TRBV7-9,once,13,CASSLNSADTQYF
TRBJ2-1,TRBV7-9,once,14,CASSHAGSYNEQFF
TRBJ1-2,TRBV2,.,10,CASSEVGYTF
TRBJ1-1,TRBV30,.,11,CAWSVRLEAFF
TRBJ1-6,TRBV2,.,13,CASRAGGYSPLHF
TRBJ2-7,TRBV7-9,.,12,CASSTNTGEQYF
TRBJ1-2,TRBV5-4,.,13,CASSLDSNYGYTF
TRBJ1-2,TRBV28,.,12,CASSWGGGGYTF
TRBJ1-5,TRBV6-5,.,13,CASRRQGGQPQHF
TRBJ1-5,TRBV28,.,15,CASSLNGGGWQPQHF
TRBJ1-1,TRBV24-1,.,15,CATSDLGQGITEAFF
TRBJ2-5,TRBV29-1,.,12,CSVLLRQETQYF
TRBJ2-7,TRBV5-8,.,11,CASSPNYEQYF
TRBJ2-5,TRBV2,few,15,CASSEDLAGEETQYF